This TCR beta chain stems from a study of long-term antiretroviral therapy in people with HIV. The assay used was immunoSEQ (version v3.0), run at survey level. Method: immunoSEQ multiplex PCR; TCRdb's copy keeps in-frame clones and lacks some. The sample carries several thousand clones, under 85% recorded once. Whole-study findings and limits: In the period from the mid-2000s to the late 2010s, blood was collected, possibly under older ART regimens.

This clone was detected a few times. The antigen is not known. The sample here was unsorted PBMCs, taken 0.5 years before starting antiretroviral therapy. This clonotype originated in a man aged 40-55 years with HIV.

The CDR3 DNA reads TGCGCCAGCAGTGAGTCCATCTCCTACGAGCAGTACTTC. Translating gives CASSESISYEQYF. V gene TRBV10-2 combines with J gene TRBJ2-7, with D uncertain. The CDR3 is made up of 13 amino acids. V shed 0 bases and J shed 0 bases, with 3 bases lying between them. Germline V gene data show CDR1 as WSHSY and CDR2 as SAAADI.